This T cell receptor (beta chain) stems from a study of blood T cell repertoires in COVID-19. Study in general: COVID-19 samples collected from the United States, Italy and Spain covered acute and convalescent phases. Nucleic acid was either cDNA or gDNA, and it came from T cells, B-cell-depleted T cells, or PBMCs.

Under the authors' procedure: Researchers report that nucleated cell counts were estimated from reference gene primer amplification. Method: immunoSEQ multiplex PCR; TCRdb's copy keeps in-frame clones and lacks some. The DNA was the basis for D and trimming; V, J and clone size are from that table. The data contain around 42,000 clones, over 75% of them singletons. The V segment lost 5 bases and the J segment 9 bases; nucleotides outside the gene matches: 11. The germline CDR1 and CDR2 sequences are SGHTA and FQGTGA. This CDR3 has 15 amino acids. Material for sequencing was peripheral blood. The TCR comes from a man aged 25 to 40 with active or convalescent COVID-19. The V gene is TRBV7-3, the J gene TRBJ2-1; the match to TRBD1 covers 9 bases. The CDR3 region is CASSTDAQGAREQFF. As DNA, the CDR3 is TGTGCCAGCAGCACCGACGCACAGGGGGCGCGTGAGCAGTTCTTC. The full variable domain, its missing parts supplied by reference TRBV7-3 and TRBJ2-1, is GAGVSQTPSNKVTEKGKYVELRCDPISGHTALYWYRQSLGQGPEFLIYFQGTGAADDSGLPNDRFFAVRPEGSVSTLKIQRTERGDSAVYLCASSTDAQGAREQFFGPGTRLTVL.